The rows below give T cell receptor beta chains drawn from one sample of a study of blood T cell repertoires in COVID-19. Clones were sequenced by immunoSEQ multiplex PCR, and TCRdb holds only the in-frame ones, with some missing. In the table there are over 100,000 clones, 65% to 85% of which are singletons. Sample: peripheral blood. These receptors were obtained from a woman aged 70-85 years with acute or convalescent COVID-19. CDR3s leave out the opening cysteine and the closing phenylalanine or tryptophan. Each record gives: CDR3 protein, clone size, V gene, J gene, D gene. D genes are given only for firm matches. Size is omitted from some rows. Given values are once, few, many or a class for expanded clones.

CDR3 protein: ASSGQGAHYYGYT; clone size: -; V gene: TRBV7-2; J gene: TRBJ1-2; D gene: TRBD1
CDR3 protein: ASSGTSINSEQY; clone size: -; V gene: TRBV9; J gene: TRBJ2-7; D gene: -
CDR3 protein: ASSQARDRGNEKLF; clone size: -; V gene: TRBV4-3; J gene: TRBJ1-4; D gene: TRBD1
CDR3 protein: ASSLAGDNQPQH; clone size: -; V gene: TRBV5-4; J gene: TRBJ1-5; D gene: -
CDR3 protein: ASSQPGETQY; clone size: -; V gene: TRBV4-3; J gene: TRBJ2-5; D gene: -
CDR3 protein: ASSLALQETQY; clone size: -; V gene: TRBV11-1; J gene: TRBJ2-5; D gene: -
CDR3 protein: ASSIVQSTDTQY; clone size: -; V gene: TRBV19; J gene: TRBJ2-3; D gene: -
CDR3 protein: ASSAIQGYYGYT; clone size: -; V gene: TRBV9; J gene: TRBJ1-2; D gene: -
CDR3 protein: ASSLRGEETQY; clone size: -; V gene: TRBV5-4; J gene: TRBJ2-5; D gene: -
CDR3 protein: ASSLNRPPKVHGYT; clone size: -; V gene: TRBV7-8; J gene: TRBJ1-2; D gene: -
CDR3 protein: ASSTGTPPYEQY; clone size: -; V gene: TRBV9; J gene: TRBJ2-7; D gene: -
CDR3 protein: ATSDSVGYT; clone size: -; V gene: TRBV24-1; J gene: TRBJ1-2; D gene: -
CDR3 protein: ASSQDRGFRSGGAVYEQF; clone size: -; V gene: TRBV4-2; J gene: TRBJ2-1; D gene: TRBD2
CDR3 protein: AWSVGGHEQY; clone size: -; V gene: TRBV30; J gene: TRBJ2-7; D gene: TRBD1
CDR3 protein: ASKDRGREAF; clone size: -; V gene: TRBV2; J gene: TRBJ1-1; D gene: -
CDR3 protein: ASSRPGGTDTQY; clone size: -; V gene: TRBV3-1/TRBV3-2; J gene: TRBJ2-3; D gene: -
CDR3 protein: ASSSGTAGNTIY; clone size: -; V gene: TRBV5-5; J gene: TRBJ1-3; D gene: TRBD1
CDR3 protein: ASSAAAVNNN; clone size: -; V gene: TRBV5-6; J gene: TRBJ1-2; D gene: -
CDR3 protein: ASSLEPRGGETQY; clone size: -; V gene: TRBV5-6; J gene: TRBJ2-5; D gene: TRBD2
CDR3 protein: ASRWGENTGELF; clone size: once; V gene: TRBV9; J gene: TRBJ2-2; D gene: -
CDR3 protein: ASSSQDRAGTEAF; clone size: -; V gene: TRBV6-5; J gene: TRBJ1-1; D gene: TRBD1
CDR3 protein: ASSIRDTVEAF; clone size: -; V gene: TRBV5-1; J gene: TRBJ1-1; D gene: -
CDR3 protein: ASSLGEGAGYGYT; clone size: few; V gene: TRBV5-6; J gene: TRBJ1-2; D gene: TRBD1